Below are 30 T cell receptor beta chains sequenced from a single sample in a study of vaccination effects on CD4 cells after COVID-19. Profiled with immunoSEQ multiplex PCR; TCRdb holds only in-frame clones, not every one. The sample lists tens of thousands of clones; around 73% were seen once. These receptors have no identified antigens. Antigen-specific CD4+ T cells were first expanded with viral peptide pools by the ViraFEST assay and only then sequenced. Culture lasted about 10 days before CD4+ T cell isolation. Participants completed two doses of the BNT162b2 or mRNA-1273 vaccine. The sample in question was CD4+ T cells from PBMCs cultured with HCoV-229E spike peptides, obtained after COVID-19 vaccination. These receptors were taken from a human donor who received a COVID-19 vaccine.

This clone was picked up one time. The V gene is TRBV5-6, the J gene TRBJ1-1; TRBD1 agrees at 11 bases. The CDR3 totals 16 residues. Trimming removed 5 bases from V and 4 bases from J; junction bases left unmatched: 10. CDR1 is SGHDT and CDR2 is YYEEEE in the germline V gene. The CDR3 DNA reads as TGTGCCAGCAGGAGCGGGACAGGGGGTCCGGGCACTGAAGCTTTCTTT. Encoded protein: CASRSGTGGPGTEAFF.

The chain is built from TRBV3-1 (or the pseudogene TRBV3-2) and TRBJ2-5, with 8 positions matching TRBD2. Trimming removed 3 bases from V and 3 bases from J; junction bases left unmatched: 6. The V gene's germline CDR1 is LGHDT and CDR2 YNNKEL (reference sequence). The length of the CDR3 is 15 residues. CDR3 protein: CASSHRRAGEETQYF. In nucleotides, the CDR3 is TGTGCCAGCAGCCACCGACGAGCGGGGGAAGAGACCCAGTACTTC.

The chain uses TRBV3-1 (or the pseudogene TRBV3-2) and TRBJ2-1; TRBD1 aligns across 9 bases. Germline V gene data show CDR1 as LGHDT and CDR2 as YNNKEL (reference sequence). V shed 4 bases, J shed 7 bases, and the junction held 17 bases outside the gene matches. The length of the CDR3 is 18 residues. CDR3 bases: TGTGCCAGCAGCCGCATTACTTCCGGGACAGGGTGGAGTAATGAGCAGTTCTTC. Protein sequence: CASSRITSGTGWSNEQFF.

This clone was observed a few times. The V gene is TRBV12-3 or TRBV12-4, the J gene TRBJ1-5; D gene ambiguous. V was pared by 3 bases and J by 0 bases, with 3 bases between. This CDR3 region has 13 residues. This chain's CDR3 is CASSLSSNQPQHF. Here the CDR3 DNA reads TGTGCCAGCAGTTTGTCTAGCAATCAGCCCCAGCATTTT.

The rearrangement joins TRBV4-1 to TRBJ1-1; the D is unclear. CDR1 is MGHRA and CDR2 is YSYEKL in the germline V gene. This CDR3 spans 16 amino acids. Trimming pared 0 bases from V and 0 bases from J, leaving 11 bases between. The CDR3 sequence: CASSQDYRTMNTEAFF. DNA of the CDR3: TGCGCCAGCAGCCAAGATTATCGGACCATGAACACTGAAGCTTTCTTT.

The chain joins TRBV2 to TRBJ1-3, with D unclear. This CDR3 region has 11 residues. The germline V gene has CDR1 SNHLY and CDR2 FYNNEI. V lost 5 bases and J 6 bases, leaving 5 bases between the germline ends. This CDR3 reads CASSRENTIYF. The CDR3 DNA reads TGTGCCAGCAGTCGGGAAAACACCATATATTTT.

The chain uses TRBV5-1 and TRBJ1-4, with D possibly matching TRBD1 (6 bases). Germline CDR1 is SGHRS and CDR2 is YFSETQ. The CDR3 is 15 amino acids. V was cut by 4 bases and J by 2 bases, with 12 bases left in between. CDR3 sequence reads: CASSMDRSTNEKLFF. In DNA, the CDR3 is TGCGCCAGCAGCATGGACAGATCCACTAATGAAAAACTGTTTTTT. The whole variable domain, remainder taken from reference TRBV5-1 and TRBJ1-4, is KAGVTQTPRYLIKTRGQQVTLSCSPISGHRSVSWYQQTPGQGLQFLFEYFSETQRNKGNFPGRFSGRQFSNSRSEMNVSTLELGDSALYLCASSMDRSTNEKLFFGSGTQLSVL.

The chain uses TRBV10-3 and TRBJ1-2; D gene uncertain. Per germline, CDR1 ENHRY and CDR2 SYGVKD. Trimming removed 9 bases at V and 0 bases at J, with 8 bases between. This CDR3 is 12 amino acids long. In DNA form, the CDR3 reads TGTGCCATTTCCGGGCCTAACTATGGCTACACCTTC. Translating it yields CAISGPNYGYTF.

The chain links TRBV7-8 to TRBJ1-1; D not certain. Trimming cost V 5 bases and J 3 bases, with 13 bases left between them. The CDR3 loop spans 14 amino acids. CDR1 is SGHVS, CDR2 FQNEAQ, per germline. The CDR3 protein is CASSEIKSYTEAFF. The DNA of the CDR3 is TGTGCCAGCAGCGAGATTAAGAGTTACACTGAAGCTTTCTTT.

The DNA for the CDR3 is TGTGCCAGCAGTAGGGACAGGGGGAACTCACCCCTCCACTTT. Translation gives CASSRDRGNSPLHF. The V gene is TRBV25-1, the J gene TRBJ1-6; TRBD1 agrees at 11 bases. Germline CDR1 MGHDK, CDR2 SYGVNS. V lost 5 bases, J lost 10 bases, and 4 bases stayed unmatched. This CDR3 is 14 amino acids long.

The J gene is TRBJ1-2, the V gene TRBV7-2; 7 bases match TRBD1. The CDR3 runs 17 residues. With 2 bases clipped from V and 7 bases from J, the junction kept 16 bases outside the gene matches. Germline V gene data show CDR1 as SGHTA and CDR2 as FQGNSA. The CDR3 coding sequence is TGTGCCAGCAGCTTATCGCCAGACAGGGCCCCGTGGGGTGGCTACACCTTC. It is translated as CASSLSPDRAPWGGYTF.

The V gene is TRBV9, the J gene TRBJ1-2; D is possibly TRBD1 (5 bases). The CDR3 sequence is 14 residues long. V shed 4 bases and J shed 4 bases, with 14 bases lying between them. CDR1 and CDR2 (germline): SGDLS, YYNGEE. The CDR3 loop reads CASSPLGGAYGYTF. The CDR3 nucleotides read TGTGCCAGCAGCCCCCTAGGCGGGGCCTATGGCTACACCTTC.

The J gene is TRBJ1-6, the V gene TRBV2; D perhaps matches TRBD1 (5 bases). Per germline, CDR1 SNHLY and CDR2 FYNNEI. V was cut by 8 bases and J by 4 bases, with 12 bases left in between. The CDR3 is 14 amino acids. CDR3 DNA: TGTGCCAGCGACGTAAGGGGTTATAATTCACCCCTCCACTTT. This sequence encodes CASDVRGYNSPLHF.

Only a few counts were recorded for this clone. The chain employs TRBV4-1 and TRBJ1-1; a possible D gene is TRBD1 (5 bases). The V gene's germline CDR1 is MGHRA and CDR2 YSYEKL. Trimming left V 8 bases short and J 4 bases short, with 17 bases between. The CDR3 totals 14 residues. The CDR3 loop reads CASGRGVTGTEAFF. CDR3 in DNA: TGCGCCAGCGGGCGGGGGGTAACGGGCACTGAAGCTTTCTTT.

J is TRBJ1-2 and V is TRBV7-2; D is uncertain. V shed 3 bases and J shed 8 bases, with 13 bases lying between them. Looked up from germline, CDR1 is SGHTA and CDR2 is FQGNSA. The CDR3 is 13 amino acids. This CDR3 is CASSFYGAGGYTF. Here the CDR3 DNA reads TGTGCCAGCAGCTTTTATGGTGCCGGGGGCTACACCTTC.

V is TRBV15 and J is TRBJ1-2; unclear D gene. Germline V CDR1 and CDR2: LNHNV, YYDKDF (reference sequence). The CDR3 has 15 residues. The V end was cut by 0 bases, the J end by 3 bases, with 11 bases between. For the CDR3, the DNA is TGTGCCACCAGCAGAGACAGGAGGGCGGACTATGGCTACACCTTC. Protein product: CATSRDRRADYGYTF.

The chain is built from TRBV6-5 and TRBJ1-1; D is undetermined. The CDR3 spans 14 residues. Trimming removed 2 bases at V and 2 bases at J, with 9 bases between. Germline CDR1 is MNHEY and CDR2 is SVGAGI. The chain's CDR3 is CASSYSRVNTEAFF. The CDR3 DNA follows: TGTGCCAGCAGTTACAGTCGAGTAAACACTGAAGCTTTCTTT.

This chain connects TRBV19 to TRBJ1-1; possible D gene TRBD1, 5 bases. Germline CDR1 reads LNHDA; CDR2 reads SQIVND (reference sequence). Trimming stripped 11 bases from V and 2 bases from J, with 21 bases between. This CDR3 has 15 amino acids. CDR3 DNA: TGTGCCTCGATCATGGAGGGGCGCCAAAACACTGAAGCTTTCTTT. Residues: CASIMEGRQNTEAFF.

This clone was recorded a few times. The chain couples TRBV12-5 to TRBJ1-4; D uncertain. Trimming removed 6 bases at V and 6 bases at J, with 29 bases between. The CDR3 totals 19 residues. CDR1 and CDR2 from the germline V gene are LGHNT and FRNRAP. The CDR3 DNA reads TGTGCTAGTGGCCGCTCCTTAGGGTTAAGATCGGCAGGTTATGAAAAACTGTTTTTT. Its translation: CASGRSLGLRSAGYEKLFF. Using reference TRBV12-5 and TRBJ1-4 for the parts outside the CDR3, the full variable domain is DARVTQTPRHKVTEMGQEVTMRCQPILGHNTVFWYRQTMMQGLELLAYFRNRAPLDDSGMPKDRFSAEMPDATLATLKIQPSEPRDSAVYFCASGRSLGLRSAGYEKLFFGSGTQLSVL.

The chain combines TRBV9 with TRBJ1-3; D unresolved. Trimming stripped 5 bases from V and 2 bases from J, with 11 bases between. The CDR3 totals 14 residues. Germline lookup yields CDR1 SGDLS and CDR2 YYNGEE. This CDR3 reads CASSFTGTGNTIYF. CDR3 bases: TGTGCCAGCAGTTTTACGGGTACTGGAAACACCATATATTTT.

This chain connects TRBV5-1 to TRBJ1-2, with D uncertain. Germline lookup yields CDR1 SGHRS and CDR2 YFSETQ. V lost 3 bases to trimming and J lost 3 bases, with 12 bases between them. This CDR3 is built from 14 residues. The CDR3 reads CASSSSGGDYGYTF. CDR3 in DNA: TGCGCCAGCAGCTCCTCGGGCGGGGACTATGGCTACACCTTC.

The chain carries TRBV18 and TRBJ2-3, with a possible D match to TRBD1 (5 bases). Germline V gene sequence: CDR1 KGHSH, CDR2 LQKENI. The CDR3 runs 15 residues. V was trimmed by 6 bases and J by 0 bases, leaving 13 bases between them. The CDR3 reads CASSETGISTDTQYF. In nucleotides, the CDR3 is TGTGCCAGCTCCGAAACAGGAATTAGCACAGATACGCAGTATTTT.

The V gene is TRBV19, the J gene TRBJ1-1, with D maybe TRBD1 (5 bases). CDR1 and CDR2 from the germline V gene are LNHDA and SQIVND (reference sequence). The V gene lost 5 bases and the J gene lost 5 bases, with 9 bases spanning the gap. This CDR3 has 12 residues. The CDR3 DNA reads as TGTGCCAGTAGTCCCCAGGGAACTGAAGCTTTCTTT. This encodes CASSPQGTEAFF.

The chain has TRBV7-8 and TRBJ2-1, with D possibly TRBD2 on 6 matching bases. The germline gives CDR1 SGHVS, CDR2 FQNEAQ. The V end lost 4 bases, the J end lost 1 base, and 17 bases lay between the germline ends. This CDR3 has 17 amino acids. Written as DNA, the CDR3 is TGTGCCAGCAGCTCACACTGGAGGGGTTTGTCCTACAATGAGCAGTTCTTC. This translates into CASSSHWRGLSYNEQFF.

The chain joins TRBV29-1 to TRBJ1-1; D is unclear. Per the germline V gene, CDR1 is SQVTM and CDR2 is ANQGSEA. CDR3 length: 11 residues. With 3 bases removed from V and 1 base from J, the gap between germline ends came to 3 bases. The CDR3 bases are TGCAGCGTTGATTGGAACACTGAAGCTTTCTTT. This encodes CSVDWNTEAFF.

This chain connects TRBV12-3 or TRBV12-4 to TRBJ2-5, with TRBD1 matching 7 bases. With V trimmed by 3 bases and J by 5 bases, 3 bases remained unmatched. This CDR3 has 13 residues. Here the CDR3 reads CASSFNRGETQYF. CDR3 DNA: TGTGCCAGCAGTTTTAACAGGGGCGAGACCCAGTACTTC.

This rearrangement joins TRBV9 to TRBJ2-3; no definite D call. The V gene's germline CDR1 is SGDLS and CDR2 YYNGEE. The CDR3 covers 12 residues. Trimming shortened V by 5 bases and J by 0 bases, and 4 bases separated the two germline ends. The CDR3 spells CASSASTDTQYF. The DNA of the CDR3 is TGTGCCAGCAGTGCTAGCACAGATACGCAGTATTTT.

V is TRBV28 and J is TRBJ1-1; D is perhaps TRBD1 (6 bases). This CDR3 is 15 amino acids long. Trimming cost V 6 bases and J 3 bases, with 17 bases left between them. Germline CDR1 MDHEN, CDR2 SYDVKM. CDR3 amino acids: CASRGGGGQDTEAFF. In nucleotides, the CDR3 is TGTGCCAGCAGGGGTGGGGGGGGCCAGGACACTGAAGCTTTCTTT.

This clone was detected a few times. The genes are TRBV11-3 and TRBJ1-1; D remains unclear. Germline CDR1 is SGHNT and CDR2 is YENEEA. V was pared by 4 bases and J by 6 bases, with 12 bases between. There are 13 residues in the CDR3. CDR3 residues: CASSSNYGSEAFF. The CDR3 DNA follows: TGTGCCAGCAGCTCAAATTACGGATCTGAAGCTTTCTTT.

The chain has TRBV6-5 and TRBJ2-5, with D possibly TRBD2 on 6 matching bases. This CDR3 has 13 amino acids. CDR1 MNHEY and CDR2 SVGAGI come from the germline V gene. V lost 8 bases and J lost 2, with 12 bases in between. This chain's CDR3 is CASGRLVQETQYF. CDR3 nucleotides: TGTGCCAGCGGCCGACTAGTACAAGAGACCCAGTACTTC.